The clone carrying this TCR beta chain was observed many times. Antigen specificity is unknown. TCRdb reanalysed the multiplex PCR reads using MiXCR and keeps one entry per CDR3 protein. The repertoire holds around 150,000 distinct CDR3 sequences, with 32% as singletons. The lymph nodes were axillary draining lymph nodes from breast cancer patients. This record comes from a study of breast tumors, draining lymph nodes, adjacent tissues. Study-wide results and caveats: Data fit most tumor T cells coming from lymph node, expanding in tumor. Luminal-like breast cancer showed significantly higher tumor–nontumor repertoire similarity than basal-like. Tumor T cell lymph node origin was a supported hypothesis, not proven. Compared with lymph nodes, tumors were less diverse; compared with nontumor tissue, more.

CDR3 length: 11 amino acids. Trimming took off 8 bases at V and 5 bases at J, with 6 bases between the two ends. Germline CDR1 reads SGHAT; CDR2 reads FQNNGV. Sequenced sample: axillary lymph node tissue. The chain is built from TRBV11-2 and TRBJ2-2; D remains unclear. This TCR was sampled from a female donor with breast cancer. Some clones in this sample may be carry-over from other donors' samples. The CDR3 here is CASLGTGELFF. The DNA for the CDR3 is TGTGCCAGCCTGGGGACCGGGGAGCTGTTTTTT.